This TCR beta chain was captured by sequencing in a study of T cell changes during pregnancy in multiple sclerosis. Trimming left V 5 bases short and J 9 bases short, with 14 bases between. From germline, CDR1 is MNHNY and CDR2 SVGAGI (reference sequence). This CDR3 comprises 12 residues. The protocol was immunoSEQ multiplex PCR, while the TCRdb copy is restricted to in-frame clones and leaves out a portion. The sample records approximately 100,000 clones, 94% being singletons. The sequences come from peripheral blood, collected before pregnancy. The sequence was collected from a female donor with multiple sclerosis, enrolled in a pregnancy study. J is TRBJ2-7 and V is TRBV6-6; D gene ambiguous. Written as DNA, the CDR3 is TGTGCCAGCAGTACCAAACAGATGGTGCAGTACTTC. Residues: CASSTKQMVQYF.